One T cell receptor beta chain is described in this entry. Its antigen is not identified. The CDR3 runs 12 residues. Germline assignment: CDR1 MDHEN and CDR2 SYDVKM. The germline V and J ends were trimmed by 11 bases and 3 bases, with 14 bases remaining between them. This record comes from a study of blood T cells in healthy people across ages. Turning to the study itself: Per two T cells, about one barcoded beta molecule was captured through template switching.

Study-wide findings and caveats: Nothing was known about donor CMV status, and this possibly confounded expanded clonotype changes.

Through a sample-barcoded 5' primer and a J-beta primer mix, a second PCR was run for 7 to 11 cycles. TCRdb recomputed calls from the 5' RACE reads with MiXCR, one row per CDR3 protein. The data show about 1.7 million distinct CDR3 sequences, roughly 27% seen once. The V call is TRBV28, the J call TRBJ2-7, with no clear D. Material: blood. This clonotype originated in a woman aged 25 to 39 in good health. This chain's CDR3 is CACLRVYYEQYF. Here the CDR3 DNA reads TGTGCCTGCCTTCGGGTTTACTACGAGCAGTACTTC.